This note documents a single T cell receptor (beta chain) sequence. Its antigen is not yet known. Per-nucleotide qualities are absent, and no much larger clonotype sits a single base away. V loses 0 bases of germline sequence and J loses 7 bases, and the interval between the two ends is 15 bases. Reading the germline V gene gives CDR1 SGHDT and CDR2 YYEEEE. From its cysteine to its phenylalanine, the CDR3 spans 15 amino acids. Only the CDR3 region is kept as DNA, spanning 45 bases read in frame from base 1. To estimate absolute template abundance from read counts, synthetic TCR analog templates were spiked into each PCR. TCRbeta CDR3 regions were amplified from genomic DNA with bias-controlled V and J gene primers using the immunoSEQ assay. Rearranged TCRbeta segments were sequenced at approximately 20X coverage. Per the source publication's procedure: Clustering was used to correct sequencing errors, and CDR3s were annotated against IMGT to assign V, D and J genes. Downstream analyses used only productive TCRbeta rearrangements and left out out-of-frame or stop-codon sequences. Clonality was computed as one minus Shannon entropy normalized by the log of the number of unique productive sequences. Fisher's exact test with Benjamini-Hochberg correction, using a cutoff of adjusted p below 0.01, was how clones that differed between time points or between blood and tumor were identified. TCRdb limited this immuneACCESS table to in-frame rearrangements with V and J called. A share of clones is missing; checked studies link under half to unresolved V genes, and the rest is unexplained. That table gives V, J and clone size, and the DNA gave D and trimming. The sample includes about 49,000 clones, with nearly 90% observed a single time. The top ten hold less than 8% of the sample.

The cohort comprised roughly 30 patients with locally advanced or metastatic urothelial carcinoma treated at Memorial Sloan Kettering on a trial protocol. Peripheral blood mononuclear cells were collected pretreatment and during treatment, with between 1 and 8 total time points per patient. The Qiagen DNeasy Blood extraction kit was used to purify genomic DNA from total PBMCs and from tumor samples. PBMCs were collected pretreatment and during treatment, and were isolated and stored as previously described. This entry is derived from a study of PD-L1 blockade in urothelial cancer (dated by TCRdb to the late 2010s). Regarding the research as a whole: Therapy was started around 2014 for all patients, and atezolizumab 1,200 mg was administered intravenously every 3 weeks. An exploratory multi-omic analysis was conducted of the somatic, immune and clinical correlates of response to PD-L1 blockade with atezolizumab in urothelial cancer. Pretreatment tumor samples, along with matched peripheral blood serially collected before and after atezolizumab treatment, were subjected to TCR sequencing. Progression-free survival longer than 6 months counted as durable clinical benefit, and TCR features were additionally tested against both progression-free and overall survival. Blood samples were analyzed 3 weeks after the start of treatment (second dose) and 6 weeks after the start of treatment. Under ten patients achieved durable clinical benefit and 15 to 20 did not. In the same patients who had TCR sequencing, pretreatment tumors also underwent whole exome sequencing and RNA sequencing. Twenty-five of 29 patients were identified as males with urothelial cancer of bladder origin, and a prior smoking history was reported by 18 of 29 patients. Blood samples yielded a median of around 150,000 T cells and tens of thousands of unique TCRs, with median clonality 0.080. An ECOG performance status of 0 or 1 was recorded for the patients, and 0 to 3 prior chemotherapy regimens had been received by the patients. Over 28 patients had pretreatment blood TCR-seq, around 25 had at least one posttreatment blood collection, and around 25 had tumor TCR-seq.

Study-wide findings and limitations: Small sample size (n ≈ 29) and many exploratory analyses mean the results are intended to be hypothesis-generating. At 3 weeks after the start of treatment, tumor-associated TCR clones in peripheral blood had expanded more in patients with durable benefit (n ≈ 24, p = 0.022). Improved progression-free and overall survival was found to be associated with pretreatment peripheral blood TCR clonality below the median.

The chain is assembled from TRBV5-6 and TRBJ2-3; the D gene assignment is ambiguous. The sequenced sample was PBMCs, obtained around atezolizumab (anti-PD-L1) treatment. The TCR originated in a man aged 55 to 70 with urothelial cancer. The CDR3 here reads CASSLVGRIRNTQYF. The DNA sequence is as follows: TGTGCCAGCAGCTTGGTGGGCCGAATCAGAAATACGCAGTATTTT. Full variable domain (CDR3 extended with the reference TRBV5-6 and TRBJ2-3 proteins): DAGVTQSPTHLIKTRGQQVTLRCSPKSGHDTVSWYQQALGQGPQFIFQYYEEEERQRGNFPDRFSGHQFPNYSSELNVNALLLGDSALYLCASSLVGRIRNTQYFGPGTRLTVL.